Below, 18 T cell receptor beta chains from the same sample are listed, as sequenced in a study of blood T cell repertoires in COVID-19. The data were produced by immunoSEQ multiplex PCR, yet TCRdb's version contains in-frame clones alone and is incomplete. Here the sample spans a few hundred thousand clones, around three quarters being singletons. The specimen was peripheral blood. Receptors originate from a woman aged 70-85 years with acute or convalescent COVID-19.

The J gene is TRBJ1-1, the V gene TRBV27; a weak D match, TRBD1 (5 bases). This CDR3 spans 16 amino acids. Deletions cut 6 bases from V and 1 base from J, with 18 bases between. Germline V gene data show CDR1 as MNHEY and CDR2 as SMNVEV (reference sequence). The CDR3 sequence: CASSPTGLGGNTEAFF. The CDR3 bases are TGTGCCAGCAGCCCCACGGGACTGGGGGGGAACACTGAAGCTTTCTTT.

This chain uses TRBV3-1 (or the pseudogene TRBV3-2) with TRBJ2-2; D gene uncertain. Trimming pared 0 bases from V and 7 bases from J, leaving 21 bases between. Germline CDR1 reads LGHDT; CDR2 reads YNNKEL (reference sequence). The CDR3 consists of 18 residues. The CDR3 protein is CASSQDAASSNRGGELFF. Here the CDR3 DNA reads TGTGCCAGCAGCCAAGATGCAGCGTCCTCAAACCGAGGCGGGGAGCTGTTTTTT.

The chain links TRBV13 to TRBJ2-7; D remains ambiguous. Germline V gene sequence: CDR1 PRHDT, CDR2 FYEKMQ (reference sequence). The CDR3 runs 13 residues. V was clipped by 5 bases and J by 3 bases, with 11 bases between them. The CDR3 reads CASSSRVNYEQYV. CDR3 nucleotide sequence: TGTGCCAGCAGCAGTAGAGTTAACTACGAGCAGTACGTC.

The chain employs TRBV10-3 and TRBJ2-3; D possibly corresponds to TRBD2 (6 bases). The CDR3 loop spans 15 amino acids. CDR1 is ENHRY, CDR2 SYGVKD, per germline. Trimming left V 4 bases short and J 2 bases short, with 13 bases between. The DNA for the CDR3 is TGTGCCATCAGTGTCGGAGGGGTTGTCACAGATACGCAGTATTTT. This gives the protein CAISVGGVVTDTQYF.

The rearrangement links TRBV24-1 to TRBJ2-5, with 9 bases lining up with TRBD2. From germline, CDR1 is KGHDR and CDR2 SFDVKD. Trimming removed 9 bases from V and 1 base from J; junction bases left unmatched: 8. The CDR3 runs 15 residues. CDR3: CATGSASGVQETQYF. For the CDR3, the DNA is TGTGCCACCGGCTCTGCTAGCGGGGTCCAAGAGACCCAGTACTTC.

This clone was picked up a small number of times. The chain couples TRBV11-3 to TRBJ2-2; TRBD2 might be the D (6 bases). CDR1 and CDR2 (germline): SGHNT, YENEEA. This CDR3 is 15 amino acids long. V lost 5 bases and J lost 2, with 12 bases in between. In nucleotides, the CDR3 is TGTGCCAGCAGCCGAGGAGGGATTAACACCGGGGAGCTGTTTTTT. Translation gives CASSRGGINTGELFF.

The chain recombines TRBV12-3 or TRBV12-4 with TRBJ1-3; D may be TRBD1 (5 bases). The CDR3 has 13 amino acids. V was cut by 6 bases and J by 8 bases, with 14 bases left in between. CDR3 loop: CASRQRGGDTIYF. The CDR3 DNA reads as TGTGCCAGCAGACAACGCGGGGGTGACACCATATATTTT.

This clone came up once. The rearrangement uses TRBV19 and TRBJ2-7, with TRBD2 matching 11 bases. J gave up 6 bases and V 3 bases, and 13 bases lay outside the gene matches. The CDR3 totals 17 residues. CDR1 is LNHDA and CDR2 is SQIVND in the germline V gene (reference sequence). The CDR3 protein is CASSMAPSGGPFGEQYF. For the CDR3, the DNA is TGTGCCAGTAGTATGGCTCCTAGCGGGGGGCCATTCGGCGAGCAGTACTTC.

The J gene is TRBJ2-5, the V gene TRBV30; a possible D gene is TRBD1 (6 bases). The CDR3 is 13 residues long. V was clipped by 0 bases and J by 6 bases, with 11 bases between them. CDR1 is GTSNPN and CDR2 is SVGIG in the germline V gene (reference sequence). CDR3 protein: CAWSVGTSKTQYF. CDR3 DNA sequence: TGTGCCTGGAGTGTCGGGACATCCAAGACCCAGTACTTC.

There are a few counts of this clone. The chain recombines TRBV28 with TRBJ2-4; weak D call: TRBD1 (5 bases). V was cut by 5 bases and J by 9 bases, with 23 bases left in between. The CDR3 extends over 16 amino acids. CDR1 is MDHEN, CDR2 SYDVKM, per germline. Here the CDR3 reads CASSQMGQEAWGIQYF. The CDR3 nucleotides read TGTGCCAGCAGTCAAATGGGGCAAGAAGCCTGGGGCATTCAGTACTTC.

This clone showed up many times. The J gene is TRBJ2-3, the V gene TRBV10-1, with D possibly matching TRBD1 (6 bases). The CDR3 length is 12 residues. Germline V CDR1 and CDR2: WNHNN, SYGVQD (reference sequence). The V and J ends lost 10 bases and 2 bases respectively, with 10 bases between them. CDR3 region: CATRDNTDTQYF. DNA of the CDR3: TGCGCCACTCGGGACAACACAGATACGCAGTATTTT.

The rearrangement joins TRBV3-1 (or the pseudogene TRBV3-2) to TRBJ1-1; D is undetermined. The CDR3 length is 14 residues. CDR1 LGHDT and CDR2 YNNKEL come from the germline V gene (reference sequence). The V end lost 9 bases, the J end lost 3 bases, and 17 bases lay between the germline ends. CDR3 protein: CASTTGSEYTEAFF. The CDR3 bases are TGTGCCAGTACGACGGGGTCGGAGTACACTGAAGCTTTCTTT.

The genes are TRBV30 and TRBJ2-7; 8 bases align to TRBD1. V shed 3 bases, J shed 0 bases, and the junction held 4 bases outside the gene matches. Germline V gene lookup returns CDR1 GTSNPN and CDR2 SVGIG (reference sequence). The CDR3 sequence is 14 residues long. The CDR3 loop is CAWRDRGSSYEQYF. DNA for the CDR3: TGTGCCTGGAGAGACAGGGGCAGCTCCTACGAGCAGTACTTC.

The J gene is TRBJ1-5, the V gene TRBV11-2; the D gene is possibly TRBD1 (5 bases). V lost 7 bases and J 5 bases, leaving 18 bases between the germline ends. CDR1 and CDR2 (germline): SGHAT, FQNNGV. The CDR3 totals 15 residues. CDR3 protein: CASTPGGGGHQPQHF. CDR3 nucleotides: TGTGCCAGCACCCCGGGGGGAGGAGGGCATCAGCCCCAGCATTTT.

This chain joins TRBV2 and TRBJ1-4; 7 bases align to TRBD1. Germline V CDR1 and CDR2: SNHLY, FYNNEI. Trimming removed 6 bases from V and 0 bases from J; junction bases left unmatched: 7. This CDR3 is 16 amino acids long. The CDR3 sequence: CASRVTGASTNEKLFF. The CDR3 DNA follows: TGTGCCAGCAGGGTTACAGGGGCCTCAACTAATGAAAAACTGTTTTTT.

The count of this clone is one. The chain links TRBV6-6 to TRBJ2-3; TRBD1 might be the D (6 bases). Trimming stripped 6 bases from V and 2 bases from J, with 12 bases between. This CDR3 is built from 14 residues. Per germline, CDR1 MNHNY and CDR2 SVGAGI (reference sequence). Here the CDR3 DNA reads TGTGCCAGCAGCCCTCGGACAGACACAGATACGCAGTATTTT. Its translation is CASSPRTDTDTQYF.

V usage is TRBV9 and J usage is TRBJ2-5; a weak D match, TRBD2 (5 bases). V was clipped by 3 bases and J by 5 bases, with 17 bases between them. Germline V gene sequence: CDR1 SGDLS, CDR2 YYNGEE. The CDR3 consists of 15 residues. In DNA, the CDR3 is TGTGCCAGCAGCGCCGGCGGGTCCTCAGCCGAGACCCAGTACTTC. Its protein is CASSAGGSSAETQYF.

V is TRBV12-3 or TRBV12-4 and J is TRBJ2-2; no definite D call. Trimming took off 2 bases at V and 5 bases at J, with 6 bases between the two ends. CDR3 length: 13 residues. In DNA, the CDR3 is TGTGCCAGCAGTTTAACCGGTACCGGGGAGCTGTTTTTT. It specifies CASSLTGTGELFF.